This T cell receptor beta chain was obtained from a study of blood T cell repertoires in COVID-19. For the study at large: Samples representing acute and convalescent COVID-19 were sourced from the United States, Italy and Spain. T cells, B-cell-depleted T cells, or PBMCs supplied cDNA or gDNA.

The method was immunoSEQ multiplex PCR; TCRdb's version includes in-frame clones alone and lacks a portion of them. The repertoire includes hundreds of thousands of clones, nearly 90% of them detected once, and 1% sits in the top ten. This clone appeared once. The Seattle patients, enrolled during active infection, were followed longitudinally. CDR3 size: 15 residues. Germline V gene sequence: CDR1 MNHEY, CDR2 SVGEGT. Trimming stripped 5 bases from V and 8 bases from J, with 16 bases between. Sequencing used peripheral blood. The V and J genes are TRBV6-2 or TRBV6-3 and TRBJ1-6, with D possibly TRBD1 on 5 matching bases. The clonotype comes from a woman aged 40-49 years with COVID-19, enrolled during active disease. CDR3 sequence: CASSRSGNQDSPLHF. The CDR3 DNA is TGTGCCAGCAGTCGTTCAGGGAACCAGGATTCACCCCTCCACTTT.